These 2 T cell receptor beta chains were sequenced from one sample in a study of CD4+ T cells in melanoma. Repertoires were generated with immunoSEQ multiplex PCR, while TCRdb's copy carries only in-frame clones and drops some. The sample lists about 110,000 clones; 92% were seen once. The specimen sequenced was peripheral blood. The receptor set was obtained from a human donor with melanoma.

The rearrangement uses TRBV21-1 and TRBJ2-5; the listed D gene, TRBD1, was not tested against the DNA. TRBV21-1 is classified as a pseudogene. The CDR3 covers 13 residues. The CDR3 loop reads CASSGPLLETQYF. The DNA of the CDR3 is TGTGCCAGCAGCGGGCCCCTTTTAGAGACCCAGTACTTC.

The chain has TRBV5-4 and TRBJ1-6, with 9 bases lining up with TRBD1. Germline CDR1 and CDR2: SGHNT and YYREEE (reference sequence). The J segment lost 5 bases and the V segment lost 1 base, leaving 1 base of the junction unmatched. This CDR3 has 15 amino acids. CDR3 sequence reads: CASSLRQGDNSPLHF. For the CDR3, the DNA is TGTGCCAGCAGCTTGAGACAGGGGGATAATTCACCCCTCCACTTT.